Each of the 32 T cell receptor beta chains below was sequenced from the same sample in a study of blood T cell repertoires in COVID-19. Here immunoSEQ multiplex PCR was the method, and the copy in TCRdb shows in-frame clones only, minus some. The table records 150,000 to 200,000 clones, roughly four fifths of them present only once. The sequencing sample was made of peripheral blood. The receptors were gathered from a man aged 65 to 85 who had recovered from COVID-19.

The V gene is TRBV11-3, the J gene TRBJ2-2; a weak D match, TRBD1 (5 bases). Germline-derived CDR1 and CDR2 are SGHNT and YENEEA. The CDR3 runs 12 residues. Trimming removed 7 bases from V and 16 bases from J, with 19 bases in between. The CDR3 coding sequence is TGTGCCAGCACCTTGGGGCAGGCCTACTGGTTTTTT. Its protein product is CASTLGQAYWFF.

This clone was counted once. The chain is built from TRBV7-8 and TRBJ1-2, with D perhaps TRBD1 (6 bases). Deletions cut 5 bases from V and 8 bases from J, with 21 bases between. The germline V gene has CDR1 SGHVS and CDR2 FQNEAQ. The CDR3 is 15 amino acids. The CDR3 region is CASSEQRGGIRGYTF. The CDR3 nucleotides read TGTGCCAGCAGCGAACAACGTGGGGGCATCAGAGGCTACACCTTC.

The chain recombines TRBV5-1 with TRBJ1-6, with 9 bases fitting TRBD1. V shed 0 bases, J shed 13 bases, and the junction held 2 bases outside the gene matches. Germline CDR1 reads SGHRS; CDR2 reads YFSETQ. This CDR3 has 13 residues. For the CDR3, the DNA is TGCGCCAGCAGCTTGGAGGACAGGGGTCCCCTCCACTTT. This translates into CASSLEDRGPLHF.

The chain joins TRBV28 to TRBJ2-7; TRBD1 aligns across 10 bases. The germline gives CDR1 MDHEN, CDR2 SYDVKM. There are 16 residues in the CDR3. V lost 5 bases and J lost 6; bases outside the gene matches: 13. CDR3 sequence reads: CASSPSGTGVKGEQYF. DNA for the CDR3: TGTGCCAGCAGTCCCTCCGGGACAGGGGTAAAGGGCGAGCAGTACTTC. The complete variable domain, with remaining parts taken from reference TRBV28 and TRBJ2-7, reads DVKVTQSSRYLVKRTGEKVFLECVQDMDHENMFWYRQDPGLGLRLIYFSYDVKMKEKGDIPEGYSVSREKKERFSLILESASTNQTSMYLCASSPSGTGVKGEQYFGPGTRLTVT.

This clone was seen just once. CDR3 amino acids: CASSRSGTTGNTIYF. The CDR3 DNA sequence: TGCGCCAGCAGCAGAAGCGGGACAACCGGAAACACCATATATTTT. The chain employs TRBV5-1 and TRBJ1-3, with D tentatively TRBD1 (6 bases). The CDR3 is made up of 15 amino acids. The germline V gene encodes CDR1 SGHRS and CDR2 YFSETQ. The V gene lost 4 bases and the J gene lost 4 bases, with 15 bases spanning the gap.

Only one count was recorded for this clone. The gene calls are TRBV18 and TRBJ2-3; unclear D gene. The CDR3 extends over 11 amino acids. With 3 bases removed from V and 6 bases from J, the gap between germline ends came to 4 bases. Per germline, CDR1 KGHSH and CDR2 LQKENI. In DNA form, the CDR3 reads TGTGCCAGCTCACCCGTGGATACGCAGTATTTT. This translates into CASSPVDTQYF.

The genes are TRBV3-1 (or the pseudogene TRBV3-2) and TRBJ2-7, with 10 positions matching TRBD2. J was trimmed by 0 bases and V by 1 base; bases with no gene match: 0. The CDR3 covers 15 residues. Germline-derived CDR1 and CDR2 are LGHDT and YNNKEL (reference sequence). CDR3 sequence: CASSQGTSGSYEQYF. The CDR3 DNA reads as TGTGCCAGCAGCCAAGGGACTAGCGGCTCCTACGAGCAGTACTTC.

This clone is a singleton in its sample. The rearrangement uses TRBV5-5 and TRBJ2-1, with TRBD2 matching over 10 bases. The CDR3 loop spans 16 amino acids. Germline CDR1 reads SGHKS; CDR2 reads YYEKEE (reference sequence). Germline trimming cut 4 bases from V and 7 bases from J; bases unmatched to any gene: 11. The CDR3 loop reads CASSDLPSGSRNEQFF. CDR3 in DNA: TGTGCCAGCAGCGACCTTCCTAGCGGGAGTAGAAATGAGCAGTTCTTC. Looking up the rest from reference TRBV5-5 and TRBJ2-1 gives the full variable domain: DAGVTQSPTHLIKTRGQQVTLRCSPISGHKSVSWYQQVLGQGPQFIFQYYEKEERGRGNFPDRFSARQFPNYSSELNVNALLLGDSALYLCASSDLPSGSRNEQFFGPGTRLTVL.

V usage is TRBV28 and J usage is TRBJ1-2; 7 bases agree with TRBD1. CDR3 length equals 13 residues. Germline lookup yields CDR1 MDHEN and CDR2 SYDVKM. V dropped 6 bases and J dropped 8; count of bases not matched to a gene: 9. The CDR3 protein is CASRTGTASGYTF. The CDR3 DNA is TGTGCCAGCAGAACCGGGACAGCCAGCGGCTACACCTTC.

This clone was seen only once. The sample contains more than one DNA sequence encoding this CDR3. This chain uses TRBV30 with TRBJ1-5; D not certain. Germline values: CDR1 GTSNPN, CDR2 SVGIG (reference sequence). The CDR3 is made up of 13 amino acids. Trimming left V 0 bases short and J 2 bases short, with 5 bases between. This chain's CDR3 is CAWSVQGNQPQHF. CDR3 nucleotide sequence: TGTGCCTGGAGTGTCCAGGGCAATCAGCCCCAGCATTTT.

This clone appeared once. The CDR3 DNA reads TGCGCCAGCGAACTAGCGGGAGATAATACGCAGTATTTT. Translating gives CASELAGDNTQYF. The rearrangement uses TRBV10-2 and TRBJ2-3; TRBD2 matches 11 bases. From germline, CDR1 is WSHSY and CDR2 SAAADI. The CDR3 is made up of 13 amino acids. V was pared by 8 bases and J by 7 bases, with 5 bases of the junction left unmatched.

This clone was counted between two and nine times. The chain couples TRBV27 to TRBJ2-2; D call uncertain. The ends were cut back, 5 bases at V and 5 bases at J, with 6 bases in the middle. CDR3 length: 12 amino acids. Germline V gene lookup returns CDR1 MNHEY and CDR2 SMNVEV (reference sequence). The CDR3, as DNA: TGTGCCAGCAGTCCACAGACCGGGGAGCTGTTTTTT. It yields the protein CASSPQTGELFF.

The CDR3 region has the DNA TGTGCCAGCAGCCAACCTGGACAGTTTTTTGAAGCTTTCTTT. Its translation: CASSQPGQFFEAFF. The gene calls are TRBV6-5 and TRBJ1-1; D may be TRBD1 (6 bases). Between the trimmed V and J ends, which lost 6 bases and 7 bases, there was a span of 18 bases. This CDR3 comprises 14 residues. CDR1 is MNHEY, CDR2 SVGAGI, per germline.

V gene TRBV6-5 combines with J gene TRBJ2-7; 10 nucleotides align to TRBD1. Germline loops: CDR1 MNHEY, CDR2 SVGAGI. The CDR3 loop spans 15 amino acids. Trimming cost V 2 bases and J 3 bases; bases outside gene matches: 4. CDR3 amino acids: CASSYRDRGLYEQYF. For the CDR3, the DNA is TGTGCCAGCAGTTACCGGGACAGGGGCCTCTACGAGCAGTACTTC.

V is TRBV23-1 and J is TRBJ1-4, with 9 positions matching TRBD1. TRBV23-1 is known as an ORF, though its function is uncertain. The V and J ends lost 3 bases and 8 bases, in that order; junction bases with no gene match: 13. The CDR3 is 17 residues long. Here the CDR3 reads CASSHARWGQGREKLFF. Written as DNA, the CDR3 is TGCGCCAGCAGTCACGCTCGGTGGGGACAGGGTAGGGAAAAACTGTTTTTT.

The V call is TRBV7-9, the J call TRBJ2-3; D not certain. The CDR3 sequence is 15 residues long. V lost 0 bases to trimming and J lost 0 bases, with 7 bases between them. Germline V lookup: CDR1 SEHNR, CDR2 FQNEAQ (reference sequence). CDR3 in DNA: TGTGCCAGCAGCTTAGCAGCGACTAGCACAGATACGCAGTATTTT. The encoded protein is CASSLAATSTDTQYF.

The rearrangement links TRBV5-1 to TRBJ1-1, with 12 bases that match TRBD1. The length of the CDR3 is 17 residues. Germline V CDR1 and CDR2: SGHRS, YFSETQ. Trimming at V came to 0 bases and at J to 7 bases, leaving 10 bases not matched to a gene. The CDR3 region is CASSLGGTGQGAFEAFF. In DNA form, the CDR3 reads TGCGCCAGCAGCTTGGGCGGTACGGGACAGGGGGCTTTTGAAGCTTTCTTT. The variable domain in full, with the rest retrieved from reference TRBV5-1 and TRBJ1-1, is KAGVTQTPRYLIKTRGQQVTLSCSPISGHRSVSWYQQTPGQGLQFLFEYFSETQRNKGNFPGRFSGRQFSNSRSEMNVSTLELGDSALYLCASSLGGTGQGAFEAFFGQGTRLTVV.

This rearrangement joins TRBV10-3 to TRBJ2-7, with a weak D call TRBD2 (6 bases). CDR3 length: 14 residues. Looked up from germline, CDR1 is ENHRY and CDR2 is SYGVKD. Trimming stripped 5 bases from V and 3 bases from J, with 14 bases between. The CDR3 sequence: CAISTLPGDYEQYF. In DNA form, the CDR3 reads TGTGCCATCAGTACCCTTCCGGGGGACTACGAGCAGTACTTC.

The V and J genes are TRBV12-5 and TRBJ2-3; 9 bases line up with TRBD1. This CDR3 contains 13 residues. CDR1 is LGHNT, CDR2 FRNRAP, per germline. The V and J ends lost 11 bases and 3 bases, in that order; junction bases with no gene match: 6. CDR3 residues: CAYRDRATDTQYF. DNA of the CDR3: TGTGCTTACCGGGACAGGGCAACAGATACGCAGTATTTT.

The gene calls are TRBV3-1 (or the pseudogene TRBV3-2) and TRBJ2-5; 9 bases align to TRBD2. Trimming removed 0 bases from V and 0 bases from J; junction bases left unmatched: 8. Germline lookup yields CDR1 LGHDT and CDR2 YNNKEL (reference sequence). The length of the CDR3 is 18 residues. CDR3 residues: CASSQDWRTSEYQETQYF. Written as DNA, the CDR3 is TGTGCCAGCAGCCAAGATTGGCGGACTAGCGAGTACCAAGAGACCCAGTACTTC.

This chain uses TRBV6-5 with TRBJ2-1; 10 positions agree with TRBD2. This CDR3 has 15 amino acids. From germline, CDR1 is MNHEY and CDR2 SVGAGI. Trimming took 7 bases from V and 4 from J; bases not matched to a gene: 7. Here the CDR3 reads CASIIGLAAYNEQFF. Here the CDR3 DNA reads TGTGCCAGCATTATAGGACTAGCGGCGTACAATGAGCAGTTCTTC.

The V and J genes are TRBV7-9 and TRBJ2-7; 7 nucleotides match TRBD1. CDR1 and CDR2 from the germline V gene are SEHNR and FQNEAQ (reference sequence). Trimming removed 5 bases from V and 0 bases from J; junction bases left unmatched: 7. This CDR3 comprises 15 residues. CDR3 residues: CASSNDRENSYEQYF. As DNA, the CDR3 is TGTGCCAGCAGCAATGACAGGGAAAACTCCTACGAGCAGTACTTC.

This CDR3 is CASSIGRTPTEAFF. The CDR3 coding sequence is TGTGCCAGTAGTATAGGTAGGACTCCCACTGAAGCTTTCTTT. The V call is TRBV19, the J call TRBJ1-1, with D unresolved. V was clipped by 1 base and J by 4 bases, with 10 bases between them. Germline CDR1 and CDR2: LNHDA and SQIVND (reference sequence). The CDR3 loop spans 14 amino acids.

The chain uses TRBV9 and TRBJ2-3, with 10 nucleotides matching TRBD2. V shed 4 bases and J 2 bases; nucleotides not matched to a gene: 7. The length of the CDR3 is 16 residues. The germline V gene has CDR1 SGDLS and CDR2 YYNGEE. The CDR3 reads CASSQRTSGDTDTQYF. The CDR3 coding sequence is TGTGCCAGCAGCCAAAGAACTAGCGGGGACACAGATACGCAGTATTTT.

The table lists this clone with a few counts. The rearrangement links TRBV2 to TRBJ2-7, with 10 bases fitting TRBD1. CDR1 is SNHLY and CDR2 is FYNNEI in the germline V gene. The CDR3 is made up of 14 amino acids. Trimming cost V 6 bases and J 3 bases; bases outside gene matches: 5. The CDR3 sequence: CASRSGTGDYEQYF. CDR3 DNA: TGTGCCAGCAGATCCGGGACAGGGGACTACGAGCAGTACTTC.

The chain links TRBV2 to TRBJ1-1, with D maybe TRBD1 (5 bases). V lost 6 bases and J lost 1, with 9 bases in between. There are 13 residues in the CDR3. The germline V gene has CDR1 SNHLY and CDR2 FYNNEI. This chain's CDR3 is CASRADRNTEAFF. The CDR3 DNA reads as TGTGCCAGCAGAGCAGACAGGAACACTGAAGCTTTCTTT. The variable domain in full, with the rest retrieved from reference TRBV2 and TRBJ1-1, is EPEVTQTPSHQVTQMGQEVILRCVPISNHLYFYWYRQILGQKVEFLVSFYNNEISEKSEIFDDQFSVERPDGSNFTLKIRSTKLEDSAMYFCASRADRNTEAFFGQGTRLTVV.

The chain employs TRBV5-1 and TRBJ2-5, with a possible D match to TRBD2 (6 bases). The CDR3 has 16 residues. Germline CDR1 and CDR2: SGHRS and YFSETQ. Trimming removed 1 base at V and 5 bases at J, with 18 bases between. In DNA form, the CDR3 reads TGCGCCAGCAGCTTGAACCCCACGGGAGAAGGGGAGACCCAGTACTTC. Translation gives CASSLNPTGEGETQYF.

V and J are TRBV5-6 and TRBJ2-2, with D perhaps TRBD1 (5 bases). The CDR3 has 14 residues. The V end was cut by 0 bases, the J end by 7 bases, with 10 bases between. The V gene's germline CDR1 is SGHDT and CDR2 YYEEEE. CDR3 residues: CASSLGRAVGELFF. The CDR3 DNA is TGTGCCAGCAGCTTGGGCAGGGCCGTCGGGGAGCTGTTTTTT.

The V and J genes are TRBV9 and TRBJ2-2; 10 nucleotides line up with TRBD2. The CDR3 runs 15 residues. J was trimmed by 7 bases and V by 3 bases; bases with no gene match: 6. The germline CDR1 and CDR2 sequences are SGDLS and YYNGEE. The CDR3 loop is CASSAAAGGYGELFF. The DNA for the CDR3 is TGTGCCAGCAGCGCGGCAGCGGGAGGGTACGGGGAGCTGTTTTTT.

V and J are TRBV5-5 and TRBJ2-5; 8 bases line up with TRBD1. This CDR3 comprises 16 residues. V was pared by 0 bases and J by 5 bases, with 9 bases of the junction left unmatched. Germline CDR1 and CDR2: SGHKS and YYEKEE (reference sequence). The CDR3 DNA is TGTGCCAGCAGCTTGGCGGCAGGGGGCCTCCGGGAGACCCAGTACTTC. Its translation is CASSLAAGGLRETQYF.

The J gene is TRBJ1-3, the V gene TRBV30; 8 bases fit TRBD1. V was clipped by 3 bases and J by 0 bases; unmatched bases: 4. The length of the CDR3 is 15 residues. In germline, CDR1 is GTSNPN, CDR2 SVGIG (reference sequence). This chain's CDR3 is CAWRLTGASGNTIYF. CDR3 DNA: TGTGCCTGGAGACTGACAGGGGCCTCTGGAAACACCATATATTTT. Together with reference TRBV30 and TRBJ1-3, the CDR3 gives the full variable domain: SQTIHQWPATLVQPVGSPLSLECTVEGTSNPNLYWYRQAAGRGLQLLFYSVGIGQISSEVPQNLSASRPQDRQFILSSKKLLLSDSGFYLCAWRLTGASGNTIYFGEGSWLTVV.

The count of this clone is one. The V call is TRBV28, the J call TRBJ1-2; D unresolved. CDR1 is MDHEN, CDR2 SYDVKM, per germline. With 2 bases removed from V and 4 bases from J, the gap between germline ends came to 17 bases. The CDR3 is 16 residues long. The CDR3: CASSLEQVFTSYGYTF. CDR3 sequence (DNA): TGTGCCAGCAGTTTAGAGCAGGTCTTTACCTCCTATGGCTACACCTTC.